This T cell receptor beta chain was profiled in a study of somatic mutations in cytotoxic T cells in rheumatoid arthritis (dated by TCRdb to about 2017). For the study in its entirety: Right after diagnosis and prior to the start of any treatment, more than 25 ml EDTA of peripheral blood was drawn from patients. For approximately 63 rheumatoid arthritis patients and 15 to 25 healthy controls, TCRB deep sequencing was carried out. A FACSAria II or Sony SH800 was used to flow-sort some V beta antibody-stained T-cell populations at nearly 100% purity, and TCRB sequencing was also done on sorted V beta1+ cells. The median ages of the patient and control groups were essentially identical. To characterize clonality, the study used TCRB deep sequencing while asking whether somatic mutations are carried by expanded CD8+ T-cell clones in newly diagnosed, untreated rheumatoid arthritis. The study at large found these results: CD8+ T-cell clonality in rheumatoid arthritis patients was not significantly different from that in age-matched healthy controls. It was unknown which antigens the expanded CD8+ clones targeted, and their absence from virus-specific databases did not exclude viral specificity. Healthy controls showed no age-related increase in CD8+ clonality, whereas patients did (Spearman r of about 0.53). The largest CD8+ clone made up more than 20% of CD8+ cells in about an eighth of the 65 patients, and blood and synovial fluid shared several identical CD8+ TCRB sequences. No adjustment for multiple comparisons was made for the slight TRBV07 underrepresentation in patients.

Sequencing of TCRB CDR3 was done on genomic DNA with the immunoSEQ assay. The source study handled its data this way. Only a few patient CD8+ clones larger than 1% matched published virus-specific TCRB sequences when compared against them. The analyses included only productive TCRB rearrangements. Defining a clone by its unique TCRB CDR3 sequence, the study calculated clonality as a productive clonality index derived from Shannon entropy. To calculate repertoire overlap between two samples, the template counts of each clone were considered relative to each sample's total templates. A correlation with a Spearman r of approximately 0.6 was found between V-gene usage by flow cytometry and V-gene usage by TCRB sequencing. TCRdb took this table from immuneACCESS and kept in-frame rearrangements with V and J called. Such tables lack part of the clones; where checked against another copy, unresolved V genes explain under half of the gap, and the rest is unexplained. V, J and clone size were drawn from that table, and D and trimming were deduced from the DNA. This sample comprises around 9,000 clones, about 70% of them detected only once. The top ten hold approximately 40% of the sample.

Sequences MGHDK (CDR1) and SYGVNS (CDR2) are obtained from the germline V gene. V drops 0 bases and J drops 8 bases, leaving 16 bases in between. Including the terminal cysteine and phenylalanine, the CDR3 comprises 16 residues. The CDR3 DNA has 48 bases and is translated from base 1. Positive magnetic bead selection on an AutoMACS was used to isolate CD4+ and CD8+ cells, with flow cytometry used to check purity. Clonal expansions were first screened by flow cytometry with a TCR V beta antibody panel, then characterized by TCRB deep sequencing of sorted CD8+ fractions. Peripheral blood mononuclear cells were obtained using density gradient separation with Ficoll-Paque PLUS. DNA from CD4-enriched, CD8-enriched or PBMC samples was extracted using Nucleospin Tissue or Tissue XS kits and then quantified on a Qubit 2.0 fluorometer. In the case of this clone: Its antigen is currently not known. No qualities accompany the bases; no much larger clone lies one base away.

The sequencing input was CD8+ T cells sorted from blood. The clonotype comes from an adult with rheumatoid arthritis. The chain uses TRBV25-1 and TRBJ1-4; perhaps TRBD1 is the D gene, with 5 bases matching. The DNA sequence reads TGTGCCAGCAGTGAATATTACATCCAGGGAGGCGAAAAACTGTTTTTT. Translated, this is CASSEYYIQGGEKLFF.